These 23 T cell receptor beta chains were sequenced from one sample in a study of blood T cell repertoires in COVID-19. TCRdb's table, derived via immunoSEQ multiplex PCR, lists solely in-frame clones and lacks some. This sample has around 300,000 clones, with about 90% found just once. What was sequenced was peripheral blood. The receptors originated from a woman aged 40 to 49 with COVID-19, enrolled during active disease.

This clone occurred once. V gene TRBV10-3 combines with J gene TRBJ2-3, with TRBD2 matching 8 bases. V lost 2 bases and J lost 4; bases outside the gene matches: 8. The CDR3 loop spans 16 amino acids. Germline-derived CDR1 and CDR2 are ENHRY and SYGVKD. This CDR3 reads CAISENFGRAPDTQYF. The CDR3, as DNA: TGTGCCATCAGTGAGAACTTCGGGAGGGCCCCAGATACGCAGTATTTT.

The rearrangement uses TRBV18 and TRBJ1-1, with D possibly being TRBD1 (6 bases). Germline V lookup: CDR1 KGHSH, CDR2 LQKENI. This CDR3 comprises 15 residues. Trimming shortened V by 4 bases and J by 5 bases, and 17 bases separated the two germline ends. In DNA form, the CDR3 reads TGTGCCAGCTCACTGACGACAGGAGGCGGAACTGAAGCTTTCTTT. Encoded protein: CASSLTTGGGTEAFF.

J is TRBJ1-1 and V is TRBV7-9; D may be TRBD1 (5 bases). This CDR3 is built from 15 residues. V was cut by 5 bases and J by 3 bases, with 16 bases left in between. Germline V CDR1 and CDR2: SEHNR, FQNEAQ (reference sequence). This CDR3 is CASSPRGTLDTEAFF. The DNA for the CDR3 is TGTGCCAGCAGCCCGCGGGGCACCCTGGACACTGAAGCTTTCTTT.

The chain couples TRBV7-2 to TRBJ1-1; the match to TRBD1 covers 7 bases. V shed 2 bases, J shed 6 bases, and the junction held 6 bases outside the gene matches. CDR3 length: 14 residues. Germline values: CDR1 SGHTA, CDR2 FQGNSA. CDR3 sequence reads: CASSLNTGASEAFF. CDR3 bases: TGTGCCAGCAGCTTAAACACAGGGGCGTCTGAAGCTTTCTTT. Filled out from reference TRBV7-2 and TRBJ1-1, the complete variable domain reads GAGVSQSPSNKVTEKGKDVELRCDPISGHTALYWYRQSLGQGLEFLIYFQGNSAPDKSGLPSDRFSAERTGGSVSTLTIQRTQQEDSAVYLCASSLNTGASEAFFGQGTRLTVV.

For this clone: Other DNA sequences within the sample encode an identical CDR3. This chain uses TRBV27 with TRBJ1-1, with unresolved D. The CDR3 consists of 14 residues. V was shortened by 0 bases and J by 0 bases, with 5 bases between the two germline ends. Germline CDR1 is MNHEY and CDR2 is SMNVEV (reference sequence). This chain's CDR3 is CASSLSRLNTEAFF. In DNA, the CDR3 is TGTGCCAGCAGTTTATCGAGGCTGAACACTGAAGCTTTCTTT.

V and J are TRBV5-4 and TRBJ2-7, with 11 bases identical to TRBD2. Unmatched junction bases numbered 9, after V lost 4 bases and J lost 0 bases. Germline V CDR1 and CDR2: SGHNT, YYREEE (reference sequence). The CDR3 runs 17 residues. CDR3 sequence reads: CASSPGTSGYSSYEQYF. The CDR3 DNA reads as TGTGCCAGCAGCCCCGGGACTAGCGGATACAGCTCCTACGAGCAGTACTTC.

The chain carries TRBV29-1 and TRBJ1-2; D remains ambiguous. This CDR3 is built from 11 residues. Germline lookup yields CDR1 SQVTM and CDR2 ANQGSEA. V lost 4 bases, J lost 7 bases, and 10 bases lay in between. The CDR3 reads CSVVQDPGYTF. The DNA of the CDR3 is TGCAGCGTTGTCCAGGATCCTGGCTACACCTTC.

To note about this clone: Other DNA sequences in the same sample also yield this CDR3. The chain uses TRBV9 and TRBJ2-7; D is possibly TRBD2 (5 bases). This CDR3 is 14 amino acids long. Germline CDR1 SGDLS, CDR2 YYNGEE. The V and J ends lost 2 bases and 2 bases respectively, with 11 bases between them. The CDR3 spells CASSVGGSAYEQYF. The CDR3 region has the DNA TGTGCCAGCAGCGTCGGTGGGAGTGCCTACGAGCAGTACTTC.

The V and J genes are TRBV27 and TRBJ2-6; D is uncertain. This CDR3 has 14 residues. The ends were cut back, 6 bases at V and 2 bases at J, with 8 bases in the middle. Germline V gene data show CDR1 as MNHEY and CDR2 as SMNVEV (reference sequence). The CDR3: CASSHRAGANVLTF. CDR3 DNA sequence: TGTGCCAGCAGCCACCGGGCTGGGGCCAACGTCCTGACTTTC.

The rearrangement uses TRBV7-2 and TRBJ1-1; 9 bases line up with TRBD1. The CDR3 has 15 residues. The ends lost 3 bases at V and 1 base at J; junction bases unmatched: 3. CDR1 and CDR2 from the germline V gene are SGHTA and FQGNSA. Written as DNA, the CDR3 is TGTGCCAGCAGCTTGACAGGGGGTTCGAACACTGAAGCTTTCTTT. It codes for CASSLTGGSNTEAFF. The whole variable domain, remainder taken from reference TRBV7-2 and TRBJ1-1, is GAGVSQSPSNKVTEKGKDVELRCDPISGHTALYWYRQSLGQGLEFLIYFQGNSAPDKSGLPSDRFSAERTGGSVSTLTIQRTQQEDSAVYLCASSLTGGSNTEAFFGQGTRLTVV.

The chain is built from TRBV27 and TRBJ1-6, with D perhaps TRBD1 (5 bases). This CDR3 is 16 amino acids long. Germline V gives CDR1 MNHEY, CDR2 SMNVEV (reference sequence). V dropped 7 bases and J dropped 8 bases, with 21 bases sitting between them. CDR3 loop: CASTFASEGRYSPLHF. CDR3 DNA sequence: TGTGCCAGCACATTTGCCTCGGAGGGGCGGTATTCACCCCTCCACTTT.

This chain links TRBV11-3 with TRBJ2-2, with 7 bases identical to TRBD1. Trimming cost V 6 bases and J 3 bases; bases outside gene matches: 10. CDR3 length: 16 amino acids. CDR1 and CDR2 (germline): SGHNT, YENEEA. DNA of the CDR3: TGTGCCAGCAGTACTGACGGGACAGACTACACCGGGGAGCTGTTTTTT. Amino acid sequence: CASSTDGTDYTGELFF.

The chain employs TRBV7-2 and TRBJ2-7, with a possible D match to TRBD1 (5 bases). The CDR3 consists of 15 residues. V was trimmed by 7 bases and J by 3 bases, leaving 19 bases between them. The germline V gene has CDR1 SGHTA and CDR2 FQGNSA. The CDR3 DNA is TGTGCCAGCACCCAAACTCTGCCAGGGATCTACGAGCAGTACTTC. Translation: CASTQTLPGIYEQYF.

The chain is built from TRBV28 and TRBJ2-7; D is undetermined. In germline, CDR1 is MDHEN, CDR2 SYDVKM. Trimming removed 10 bases at V and 2 bases at J, with 15 bases between. This CDR3 comprises 13 residues. The CDR3 nucleotides are TGTGCCACCGAACCCACAGCCACCTACGAGCAGTACTTC. This translates into CATEPTATYEQYF. The full variable domain, its missing parts supplied by reference TRBV28 and TRBJ2-7, is DVKVTQSSRYLVKRTGEKVFLECVQDMDHENMFWYRQDPGLGLRLIYFSYDVKMKEKGDIPEGYSVSREKKERFSLILESASTNQTSMYLCATEPTATYEQYFGPGTRLTVT.

About this clone itself: One end of the junction varies from germline; a read error may be responsible. The genes are TRBV19 and TRBJ1-1, with D tentatively TRBD1 (5 bases). The germline V gene encodes CDR1 LNHDA and CDR2 SQIVND (reference sequence). The CDR3 sequence is 14 residues long. The CDR3 here is CASSGRGSNTEAFF. The CDR3 bases are TGTGCGAGTAGTGGGCGGGGGTCGAACACTGAAGCTTTCTTT.

The genes are TRBV5-4 and TRBJ2-7, with TRBD2 as a possible D gene (6 bases). Trimming removed 0 bases from V and 6 bases from J, with 13 bases in between. Germline CDR1 and CDR2: SGHNT and YYREEE (reference sequence). The length of the CDR3 is 14 residues. DNA of the CDR3: TGTGCCAGCAGCTTGGCGGGGGACCCACGCGAGCAGTACTTC. It translates to CASSLAGDPREQYF.

V gene TRBV9 combines with J gene TRBJ1-1, with D perhaps TRBD1 (6 bases). The CDR3 runs 16 residues. V gave up 4 bases and J gave up 3 bases, with 19 bases separating them. Looked up from germline, CDR1 is SGDLS and CDR2 is YYNGEE. The CDR3, as DNA: TGTGCCAGCAGCCCCTATACGGGGGGCTTTGACACTGAAGCTTTCTTT. As protein: CASSPYTGGFDTEAFF.

The CDR3 DNA sequence: TGTGCCAGCAGTTACCTAGCCGGGAACACAGATACGCAGTATTTT. This encodes CASSYLAGNTDTQYF. V usage is TRBV6-2 or TRBV6-3 and J usage is TRBJ2-3, with D possibly TRBD2 on 5 matching bases. The CDR3 is made up of 15 amino acids. Per germline, CDR1 MNHEY and CDR2 SVGEGT. V was pared by 2 bases and J by 2 bases, with 11 bases between.

The gene calls are TRBV5-1 and TRBJ2-7; 10 nucleotides line up with TRBD1. V dropped 4 bases and J dropped 2; count of bases not matched to a gene: 6. The CDR3 contains 15 residues. Germline-derived CDR1 and CDR2 are SGHRS and YFSETQ. CDR3 nucleotides: TGCGCCAGCAGCAGGGGACAGGGGTTTGCCTACGAGCAGTACTTC. Translated: CASSRGQGFAYEQYF.

V is TRBV28 and J is TRBJ1-5; D not certain. Per the germline V gene, CDR1 is MDHEN and CDR2 is SYDVKM. V lost 2 bases and J 3 bases, leaving 11 bases between the germline ends. The CDR3 has 15 amino acids. The CDR3 DNA reads as TGTGCCAGCAGTTTAATTATCCCCGTCAATCAGCCCCAGCATTTT. Translated: CASSLIIPVNQPQHF. The full variable domain, rest sourced from reference TRBV28 and TRBJ1-5, is DVKVTQSSRYLVKRTGEKVFLECVQDMDHENMFWYRQDPGLGLRLIYFSYDVKMKEKGDIPEGYSVSREKKERFSLILESASTNQTSMYLCASSLIIPVNQPQHFGDGTRLSIL.

This chain joins TRBV6-1 and TRBJ2-7; tentative D call: TRBD1 (5 bases). Trimming took 11 bases from V and 4 from J, leaving 15 bases between them. This CDR3 has 12 residues. Germline V gene data show CDR1 as MNHNS and CDR2 as SASEGT. The CDR3 DNA sequence: TGTGCCGCGAGCGCAGGACAATACGAGCAGTACTTC. Its translation: CAASAGQYEQYF.

The CDR3 loop is CAISEGLERYNEQFF. The DNA of the CDR3 is TGTGCCATCAGTGAGGGACTGGAGCGGTACAATGAGCAGTTCTTC. The chain uses TRBV10-3 and TRBJ2-1, with a weak D call TRBD2 (5 bases). CDR1 and CDR2 (germline): ENHRY, SYGVKD. V lost 2 bases, J lost 4 bases, and 12 bases lay in between. The CDR3 is 15 amino acids.

The V call is TRBV9, the J call TRBJ2-5; 11 bases agree with TRBD2. The CDR3 is 15 amino acids. In germline, CDR1 is SGDLS, CDR2 YYNGEE. With V trimmed by 0 bases and J by 4 bases, 2 bases remained unmatched. Here the CDR3 DNA reads TGTGCCAGCAGCGTAGATACTAGCGGGAGAGAGACCCAGTACTTC. This gives the protein CASSVDTSGRETQYF.